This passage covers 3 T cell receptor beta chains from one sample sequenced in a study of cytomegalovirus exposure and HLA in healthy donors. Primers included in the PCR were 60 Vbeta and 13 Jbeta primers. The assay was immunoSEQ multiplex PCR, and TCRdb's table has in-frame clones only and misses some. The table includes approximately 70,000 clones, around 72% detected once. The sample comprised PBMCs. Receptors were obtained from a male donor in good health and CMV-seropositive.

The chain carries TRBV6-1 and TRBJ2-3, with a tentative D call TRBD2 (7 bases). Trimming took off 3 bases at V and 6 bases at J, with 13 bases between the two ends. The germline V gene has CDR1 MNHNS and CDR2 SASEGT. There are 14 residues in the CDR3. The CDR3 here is CASSDGGGADTQYF. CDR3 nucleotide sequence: TGTGCCAGCAGTGATGGTGGGGGGGCCGATACGCAGTATTTT.

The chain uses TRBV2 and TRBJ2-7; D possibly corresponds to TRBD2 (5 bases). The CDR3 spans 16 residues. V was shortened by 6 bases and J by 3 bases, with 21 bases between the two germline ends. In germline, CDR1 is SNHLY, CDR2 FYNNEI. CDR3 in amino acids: CASSYGSGPRRYEQYF. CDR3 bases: TGTGCCAGCAGCTACGGAAGCGGACCTCGGCGCTACGAGCAGTACTTC.

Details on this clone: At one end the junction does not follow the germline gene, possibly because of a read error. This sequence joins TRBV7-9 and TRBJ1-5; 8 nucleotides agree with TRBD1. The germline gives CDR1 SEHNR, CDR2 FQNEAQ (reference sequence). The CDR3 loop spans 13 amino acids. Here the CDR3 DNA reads TGTTCCAGCAGTCGGACAGGGAGTGTGCCCCAGCATTTT. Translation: CSSSRTGSVPQHF. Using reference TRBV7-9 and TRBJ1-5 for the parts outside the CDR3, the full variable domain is DTGVSQNPRHKITKRGQNVTFRCDPISEHNRLYWYRQTLGQGPEFLTYFQNEAQLEKSRLLSDRFSAERPKGSFSTLEIQRTEQGDSAMYLCSSSRTGSVPQHFGDGTRLSIL.